This record covers a single T cell receptor (beta chain). The data originate from a study of CD8+ T cells in alopecia areata. Study information: Tofacitinib exposure lasted 6 to 18 months, followed by 6 months off drug.

RNA, once extracted, was reverse transcribed into cDNA for use as the sequencing template. Only in-frame clones appear in the TCRdb table, and some are missing; sequencing was by immunoSEQ multiplex PCR. The sample gives about 150,000 clones, around 87% of which show up once; around 15% is in the top ten. This CDR3 spans 15 amino acids. From germline, CDR1 is SGDLS and CDR2 YYNGEE. Trimming took 3 bases from V and 0 from J, leaving 11 bases between them. The gene calls are TRBV9 and TRBJ2-3; a weak D match, TRBD2 (5 bases). Here the sequenced sample was CD8+ T cells sorted from blood, taken at week 0. The receptor comes from a human donor with alopecia areata. The CDR3 nucleotides are TGTGCCAGCAGCGCGATGGGCGGGAGCACAGATACGCAGTATTTT. Translating gives CASSAMGGSTDTQYF.